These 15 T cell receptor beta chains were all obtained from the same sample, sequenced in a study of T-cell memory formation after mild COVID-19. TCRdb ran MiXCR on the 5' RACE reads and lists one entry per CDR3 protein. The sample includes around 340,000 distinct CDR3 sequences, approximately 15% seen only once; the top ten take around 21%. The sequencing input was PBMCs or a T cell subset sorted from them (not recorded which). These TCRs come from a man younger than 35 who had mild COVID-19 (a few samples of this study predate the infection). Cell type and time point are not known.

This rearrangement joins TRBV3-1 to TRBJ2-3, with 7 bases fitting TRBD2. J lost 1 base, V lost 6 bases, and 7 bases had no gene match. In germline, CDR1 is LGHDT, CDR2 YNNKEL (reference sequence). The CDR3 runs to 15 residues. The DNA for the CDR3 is TGTGCCAGCAGTTCGCGCGGGGGACGCACAGATACGCAGTATTTT. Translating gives CASSSRGGRTDTQYF.

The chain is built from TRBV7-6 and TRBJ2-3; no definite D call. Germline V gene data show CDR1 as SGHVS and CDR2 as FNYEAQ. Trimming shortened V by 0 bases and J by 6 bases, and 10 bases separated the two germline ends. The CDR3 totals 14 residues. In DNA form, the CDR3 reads TGTGCCAGCAGCTTAGCAGGAGAGTCGGATACGCAGTATTTT. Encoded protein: CASSLAGESDTQYF.

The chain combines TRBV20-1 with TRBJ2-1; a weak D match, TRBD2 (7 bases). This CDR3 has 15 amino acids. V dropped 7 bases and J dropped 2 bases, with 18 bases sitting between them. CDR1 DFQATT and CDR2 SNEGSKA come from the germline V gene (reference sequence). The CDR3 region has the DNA TGCAGTGTCCTGGGGGGGCTAGCGGCCTACAATGAGCAGTTCTTC. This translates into CSVLGGLAAYNEQFF.

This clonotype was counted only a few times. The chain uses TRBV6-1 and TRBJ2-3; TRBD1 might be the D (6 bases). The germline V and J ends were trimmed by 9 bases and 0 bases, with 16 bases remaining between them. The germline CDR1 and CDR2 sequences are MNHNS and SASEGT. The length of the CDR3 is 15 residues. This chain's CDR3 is CARRQAFPSTDTQYF. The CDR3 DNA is TGTGCCAGAAGACAGGCGTTTCCTAGCACAGATACGCAGTATTTT.

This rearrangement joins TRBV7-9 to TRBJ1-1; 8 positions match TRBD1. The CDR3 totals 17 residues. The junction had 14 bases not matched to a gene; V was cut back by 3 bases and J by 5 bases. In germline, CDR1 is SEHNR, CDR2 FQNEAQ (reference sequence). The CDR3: CASSFRIGQGKGTEAFF. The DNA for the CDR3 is TGTGCCAGCAGCTTTAGAATCGGACAGGGTAAGGGGACTGAAGCTTTCTTT.

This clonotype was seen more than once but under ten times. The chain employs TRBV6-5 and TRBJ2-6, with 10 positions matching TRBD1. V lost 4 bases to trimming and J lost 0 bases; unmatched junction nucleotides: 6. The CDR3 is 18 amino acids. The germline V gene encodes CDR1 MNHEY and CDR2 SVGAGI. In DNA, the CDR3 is TGTGCCAGCAGTTCCCCGGGACAGGGGAACTCTGGGGCCAACGTCCTGACTTTC. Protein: CASSSPGQGNSGANVLTF.

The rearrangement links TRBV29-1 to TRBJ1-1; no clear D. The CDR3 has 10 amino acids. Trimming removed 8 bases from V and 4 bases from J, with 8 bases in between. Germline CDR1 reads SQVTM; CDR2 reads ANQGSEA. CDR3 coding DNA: TGCAGCTTCCATGGCACTGAAGCTTTCTTT. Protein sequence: CSFHGTEAFF.

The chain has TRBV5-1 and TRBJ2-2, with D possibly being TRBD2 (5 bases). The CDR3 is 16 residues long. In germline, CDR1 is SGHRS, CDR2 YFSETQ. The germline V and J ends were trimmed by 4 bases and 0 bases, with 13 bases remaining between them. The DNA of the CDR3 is TGCGCCAGCAGCGGCGGTCGGGGTACGAACACCGGGGAGCTGTTTTTT. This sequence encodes CASSGGRGTNTGELFF. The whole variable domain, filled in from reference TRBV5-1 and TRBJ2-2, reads KAGVTQTPRYLIKTRGQQVTLSCSPISGHRSVSWYQQTPGQGLQFLFEYFSETQRNKGNFPGRFSGRQFSNSRSEMNVSTLELGDSALYLCASSGGRGTNTGELFFGEGSRLTVL.

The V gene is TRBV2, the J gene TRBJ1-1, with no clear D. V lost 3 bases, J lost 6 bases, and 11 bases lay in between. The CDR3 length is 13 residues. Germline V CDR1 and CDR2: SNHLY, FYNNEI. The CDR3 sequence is CASSDLGLSEAFF. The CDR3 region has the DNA TGTGCCAGCAGTGATTTAGGCCTTTCTGAAGCTTTCTTT.

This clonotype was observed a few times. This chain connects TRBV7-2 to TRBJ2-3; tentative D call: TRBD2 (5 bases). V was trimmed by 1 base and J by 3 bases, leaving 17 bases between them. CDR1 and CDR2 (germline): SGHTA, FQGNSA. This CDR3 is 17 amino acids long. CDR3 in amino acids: CASSLGGPGVRTDTQYF. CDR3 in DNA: TGTGCCAGCAGCTTAGGAGGGCCCGGGGTTAGAACAGATACGCAGTATTTT.

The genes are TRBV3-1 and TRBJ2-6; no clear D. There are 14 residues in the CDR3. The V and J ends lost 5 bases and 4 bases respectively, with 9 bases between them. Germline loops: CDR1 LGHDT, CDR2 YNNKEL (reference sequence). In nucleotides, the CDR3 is TGTGCCAGCAGCTCGGCAAAGGGGGCCAACGTCCTGACTTTC. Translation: CASSSAKGANVLTF.

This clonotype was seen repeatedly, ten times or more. The CDR3 DNA reads TGTGCCACCAGTGATTTAGTCAGCGGGGGAACTAGCACAGATACGCAGTATTTT. Translated, it gives CATSDLVSGGTSTDTQYF. V gene TRBV24-1 combines with J gene TRBJ2-3; TRBD2 aligns across 8 bases. The CDR3 length is 18 residues. Per the germline V gene, CDR1 is KGHDR and CDR2 is SFDVKD. Trimming at V came to 1 base and at J to 0 bases, leaving 8 bases not matched to a gene.

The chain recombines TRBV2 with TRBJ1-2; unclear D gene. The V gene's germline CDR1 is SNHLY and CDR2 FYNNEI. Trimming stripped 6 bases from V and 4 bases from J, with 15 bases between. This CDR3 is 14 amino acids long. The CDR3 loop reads CASSPPGEIYGYTF. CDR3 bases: TGTGCCAGCAGCCCCCCAGGAGAAATCTATGGCTACACCTTC.

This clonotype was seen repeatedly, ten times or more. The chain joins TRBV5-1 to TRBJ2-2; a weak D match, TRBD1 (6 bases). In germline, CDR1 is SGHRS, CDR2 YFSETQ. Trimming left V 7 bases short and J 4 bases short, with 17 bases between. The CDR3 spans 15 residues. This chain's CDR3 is CASLSFGGGTGELFF. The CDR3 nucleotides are TGCGCCAGCCTGTCCTTTGGGGGCGGCACCGGGGAGCTGTTTTTT.

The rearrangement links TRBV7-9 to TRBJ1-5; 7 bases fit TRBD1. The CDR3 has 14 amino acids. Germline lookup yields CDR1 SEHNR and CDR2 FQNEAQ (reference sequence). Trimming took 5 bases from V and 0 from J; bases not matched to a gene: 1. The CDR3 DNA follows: TGTGCCAGCAGCACAGGGGATAGCAATCAGCCCCAGCATTTT. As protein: CASSTGDSNQPQHF.